This TCR beta chain was sequenced in a study of blood T cell repertoires in COVID-19. Whole-study context: The origin of the acute and convalescent COVID-19 samples was the United States, Italy and Spain. The cDNA or gDNA used as material had been derived from T cells, B-cell-depleted T cells, or PBMCs.

This clone occurred a few times. The assay was immunoSEQ multiplex PCR, and TCRdb's table has in-frame clones only and misses some. The repertoire holds approximately 150,000 clones, with about four fifths as singletons. CDR3 length: 12 residues. Germline-derived CDR1 and CDR2 are GTSNPN and SVGIG (reference sequence). V dropped 2 bases and J dropped 1 base, with 5 bases sitting between them. The sequence was collected from a woman older than 75 with acute or convalescent COVID-19. The V call is TRBV30, the J call TRBJ1-1; no clear D. Sequencing was carried out using peripheral blood. As DNA, the CDR3 is TGTGCCTGGAGTCCCCGGAACACTGAAGCTTTCTTT. The encoded protein is CAWSPRNTEAFF.